This T cell receptor beta chain is drawn from a study of early T cells in non-severe SARS-CoV-2 infection (dated by TCRdb to about 2021). Notes on the research overall: Because TCR sequencing was done on bulk RNA from unsorted whole blood, the alpha and beta chains could not be paired.

This was a case-control study nested in a cohort of healthcare workers in London, UK, who had nasopharyngeal swab PCR tests and blood samples taken every week. Healthcare workers were recruited between 23 and 31 March 2020, during the week of the UK lockdown, and were followed weekly for up to roughly 16 weeks. This clonotype was seen at least ten times. It has no known antigen specificity. Nothing much larger sits one base from this clone, and base qualities are not available. What the research found in general, with its limitations: VDJdb matching was skewed toward anti-spike CD8 responses, so virus-specific expansions were likely underestimated and private and CD4 specificities were missed.

The library was generated by 5' RACE. The sample was run on a NextSeq 500. In the TCR library protocol, unique molecular identifiers were attached to individual cDNA molecules to correct for PCR bias and sequencing error. Sequencing covered both TCR alpha and beta chains, and within each sample the abundances of alpha and beta sequences were tightly co-correlated. For the original study's pipeline: Decombinator V4 was used to perform V gene, J gene and CDR3 annotation of TCR sequences. TCRs were defined as expanded if a significant change between any two time points was detected under a Poisson model with p below 0.0001. TCR abundances were normalised to the total number of TCRs sequenced in each sample and reported as counts per million. VDJdb, accessed 1 November 2021, was searched for CMV, EBV and SARS-CoV-2 annotated TCRs, excluding TCRs annotated for multiple antigens. In TCRdb, the public reads were trimmed at Q25 with fastp and aligned with MiXCR, with productive beta chains retained. Rows are unified per CDR3 protein, each entry keeping the most common DNA and genes. The authors' filters were not applied to this entry. The table for this sample lists 50,000 or so distinct CDR3 sequences; 7% to 9% of them were counted only once. Of the sample, 9.4% is held by the ten largest clones.

The sample taken for sequencing was whole blood. The source of this sequence is an adult who was a healthcare worker with PCR-confirmed SARS-CoV-2 infection or an uninfected control (not recorded which).

CDR3 loop: CASPRDRGPTEAFF. The DNA sequence is TGCGCCAGCCCAAGGGACAGGGGGCCCACTGAAGCTTTCTTT. This receptor chain uses TRBV5-1 and TRBJ1-1, with 12 central nucleotides matching TRBD1. Including cysteine and phenylalanine, the CDR3 has 14 amino acids. This entry keeps only the CDR3 DNA: 42 bases, framed from base 1. From the germline V gene, CDR1 is SGHRS and CDR2 is YFSETQ. Trimming leaves V shorter by 7 bases and J shorter by 4 bases, with the junction holding 5 bases beyond the gene matches.